What follows is one T cell receptor (beta chain) and its context. The antigen is unknown. All gene names here are mouse names. Read data end 1 residue before the CDR3 end; the end is taken from the germline J gene. Time point in this sample: mouse harvest day 14 after allogeneic transplant. Each mouse received 10^7 T-cell-depleted marrow cells plus 10^6 splenic CD5+ T cells by tail vein. The data were taken from a study of tissue T cells after allogeneic stem cell transplantation. Regarding the study as a whole: Tissue-detected TCR repertoire was only partly captured by blood and spleen T cells. TCR repertoires tracked anatomic similarity, regardless of disease or transplant status.

TCRdb keeps only in-frame clones here, not all; method: immunoSEQ multiplex PCR. The sample holds more than 2,500 clones, approximately 48% seen once. CDR1 and CDR2 from the germline V gene are SNHLY and FYNGKV (reference sequence). This CDR3 spans 16 amino acids. Losses at the gene ends were 1 base for V and 0 bases for J; bases not matched to a gene: 2. Sequencing used lymph node tissue. The chain employs TRBV3 and TRBJ2-2, with 7 bases matching TRBD2. The receptor was derived from a female BALB/c mouse given C57BL/6 T cells with graft-versus-host disease after an allogeneic hematopoietic cell transplant. The CDR3 region is CASSLVLGANTGQLYF. The sequenced CDR3 bases are TGTGCCAGCAGCTTAGTCCTGGGGGCAAACACCGGGCAGCTCTAC.